This TCR beta chain was identified during a study of CD8 T cells in Susac syndrome. CDR1 is SQVTM and CDR2 is ANQGSEA in the germline V gene. Trimming cost V 4 bases and J 6 bases, with 18 bases left between them. The CDR3 is 15 residues long. Reverse transcription of 0.5 to 1 ug RNA was performed with random hexamers. TCRdb passed the immunoSEQ multiplex PCR reads through MiXCR, listing each CDR3 protein once. The sample gives around 130,000 distinct CDR3 sequences, 80% to 85% of which show up once; approximately 0.51% is in the top ten. Overall study findings and caveats: The study's TCR sequencing and HLA analysis drew on a certain number of individuals. That number was acknowledged as relatively small.

TCR beta was sequenced from blood CD8+ and CD4+ T cells. The CD8+ and CD4+ T cells were isolated magnetically using a negative isolation approach, whereas the TEMRA cells were enriched by FACS. Concerning this clonotype: The antigen remains undetermined.

The clonotype originates from a human donor with multiple sclerosis. The sample taken for sequencing was CD8+ T cells from PBMCs. V usage is TRBV29-1 and J usage is TRBJ2-2; D could derive from TRBD1 or TRBD2 (6 bases each). The DNA of the CDR3 is TGCAGCGTTGTGGCGGCGGAGGGGGAGGCCGGGGAGCTGTTTTTT. This encodes CSVVAAEGEAGELFF.